The rows below give T cell receptor beta chains drawn from one sample of a study of cytomegalovirus exposure and HLA in healthy donors. The data were produced by immunoSEQ multiplex PCR, yet TCRdb's version contains in-frame clones alone and is incomplete. The repertoire includes fewer than 150,000 clones, 82% of them detected once, and around 2.6% sits in the top ten. Sequenced sample: PBMCs. The receptors stem from a woman aged 18-30 years in good health and CMV-seronegative. The CDR3 runs from the conserved cysteine through the conserved F or W. A D gene is named only where the DNA matches it firmly. Expanded clones get a size class; other rows say once, few or many, or leave the size out.

j_call | clone_size | d_call | v_call | cdr3_aa | cdr3_nt
TRBJ2-2 | few | TRBD2 | TRBV4-1 | CASSHPGLAGGPRTGELFF | TGCGCCAGCAGCCATCCGGGACTAGCGGGAGGGCCGCGGACCGGGGAGCTGTTTTTT
TRBJ1-2 | - | - | TRBV19 | CASSIAAGESYGYTF | TGTGCCAGTAGTATCGCGGCAGGGGAGTCCTATGGCTACACCTTC
TRBJ1-4 | - | - | TRBV11-2 | CASRLGGTSSEKLFF | TGTGCCAGCAGACTTGGAGGGACTTCATCCGAAAAACTGTTTTTT
TRBJ1-6 | - | - | TRBV9 | CASSVDSSYNSPLHF | TGTGCCAGCAGCGTGGACAGTTCCTATAATTCACCCCTCCACTTT
TRBJ2-7 | once | TRBD1 | TRBV27 | CASRDPGQAEQYF | TGTGCCAGCCGAGACCCCGGACAGGCCGAGCAGTACTTC
TRBJ2-7 | once | TRBD2 | TRBV6-1 | CASSPKTSGYYEQYF | TGTGCCAGCAGTCCCAAGACTAGCGGATACTACGAGCAGTACTTC
TRBJ1-2 | - | - | TRBV14 | CASSQETHRVWGTNYGYTF | TGTGCCAGCAGCCAAGAGACACACAGGGTCTGGGGTACTAACTATGGCTACACCTTC
TRBJ2-5 | - | - | TRBV27 | CASSTRGGRVTRETQYF | TGTGCCAGCAGTACCCGAGGAGGGCGAGTTACTAGAGAGACCCAGTACTTC
TRBJ2-3 | - | TRBD1 | TRBV11-2 | CASSPRQGGSTDTQYF | TGTGCCAGCAGCCCGAGACAGGGGGGTAGCACAGATACGCAGTATTTT
TRBJ2-2 | - | TRBD1 | TRBV2 | CARQGRYGELFF | TGTGCCAGACAGGGGAGATACGGGGAGCTGTTTTTT
TRBJ2-3 | - | - | TRBV5-4 | CASSPRTSTASDTQYF | TGTGCCAGCAGCCCAAGAACTAGTACGGCTTCAGATACGCAGTATTTT
TRBJ2-3 | once | - | TRBV9 | CASSVGGRTDTQYF | TGTGCCAGCAGCGTTGGAGGGCGCACAGATACGCAGTATTTT
TRBJ2-5 | - | TRBD1 | TRBV29-1 | CSVVNRGRKETQYF | TGCAGCGTTGTGAACAGGGGAAGGAAAGAGACCCAGTACTTC
TRBJ1-1 | - | - | TRBV28 | CASSPRMGAFF | TGTGCCAGCAGTCCGCGGATGGGTGCTTTCTTT
TRBJ1-5 | once | - | TRBV6-5 | CASRTTAGSQPQHF | TGTGCCAGCAGGACCACGGCAGGGTCGCAGCCCCAGCATTTT
TRBJ2-3 | - | - | TRBV11-3 | CASSLSGGATDTQYF | TGTGCCAGCAGCCTTAGCGGTGGGGCCACAGATACGCAGTATTTT
TRBJ1-5 | - | - | TRBV27 | CASSKGGSGQPQHF | TGTGCCAGCTCCAAGGGAGGGAGCGGTCAGCCCCAGCATTTT
TRBJ1-2 | few | - | TRBV5-6 | CASSPDRYYGYTF | TGTGCCAGCAGCCCCGACAGATACTATGGCTACACCTTC
TRBJ2-2 | - | - | TRBV4-2 | CASSQVGRELFF | TGTGCCAGCAGCCAAGTGGGCAGGGAGCTGTTTTTT
TRBJ1-2 | - | - | TRBV9 | CASSVGAGVRTGYTF | TGTGCCAGCAGCGTAGGTGCAGGGGTGAGAACTGGCTACACCTTC
TRBJ2-1 | few | - | TRBV29-1 | CSVEDGRSISNEQFF | TGCAGCGTTGAAGATGGGCGTTCCATTTCTAATGAGCAGTTCTTC
TRBJ2-5 | few | - | TRBV5-5 | CASSLGAGETQYF | TGTGCCAGCAGCTTGGGGGCGGGTGAGACCCAGTACTTC
TRBJ2-2 | - | - | TRBV30 | CAWTRLGLNTGELFF | TGTGCCTGGACCCGCCTTGGACTCAACACCGGGGAGCTGTTTTTT
TRBJ2-3 | - | - | TRBV7-8 | CASSLQGSLRTDTQYF | TGTGCCAGCAGCTTACAGGGGTCCCTCCGCACAGATACGCAGTATTTT
TRBJ2-5 | few | - | TRBV6-5 | CASSYSTGGETQYF | TGTGCCAGCAGTTACTCGACAGGAGGAGAGACCCAGTACTTC
TRBJ1-1 | - | - | TRBV7-8 | CASSLQLRRVNTEAFF | TGTGCCAGCAGCTTACAACTGCGGCGGGTGAACACTGAAGCTTTCTTT
TRBJ2-3 | - | TRBD2 | TRBV9 | CASSVAISGGARDTQYF | TGTGCCAGCAGCGTAGCGATTAGCGGGGGGGCACGGGATACGCAGTATTTT
TRBJ2-5 | - | - | TRBV11-2 | CASSLVVSGETQYF | TGTGCCAGCAGCTTAGTGGTTAGCGGTGAGACCCAGTACTTC